The rows below give T cell receptor beta chains drawn from one sample of a study of blood T cell repertoires in COVID-19. Generated by immunoSEQ multiplex PCR, the TCRdb table keeps only in-frame clones and is missing some. The sample lists 65,000 or so clones, over 70% occurring once. Sequencing was carried out using peripheral blood. The receptors were sampled from a man aged 25-45 years with COVID-19, enrolled during active disease. Each CDR3 is given with its conserved first and last residue. The D gene is left open where the match is weak. Size tells how often a clone was seen (once, few, many) or the class of an expanded clone, and some rows leave it out.

v_gene,abundance,j_gene,d_gene,len,CDR3aa,CDR3nt
TRBV30,NA,TRBJ2-2,TRBD1,14,CAWVTGGNTGELFF,TGTGCCTGGGTGACAGGGGGGAACACCGGGGAGCTGTTTTTT
TRBV18,NA,TRBJ1-2,TRBD1,15,CASSRATGTSKGYTF,TGTGCCAGCTCACGAGCGACAGGGACGTCGAAAGGCTACACCTTC
TRBV5-1,NA,TRBJ1-3,TRBD1,15,CASSGGTGGEDTIYF,TGCGCCAGCAGCGGCGGGACAGGGGGAGAAGACACCATATATTTT
TRBV27,once,TRBJ2-4,NA,15,CASSPRGVVENIQYF,TGTGCCAGCAGTCCCCGCGGGGTAGTTGAAAACATTCAGTACTTC
TRBV5-5,NA,TRBJ2-1,TRBD2,17,CASSSGTSGMAYNEQFF,TGTGCCAGCAGCTCCGGGACTAGCGGGATGGCCTACAATGAGCAGTTCTTC
TRBV19,NA,TRBJ2-3,NA,15,CASSNLPGGTDTQYF,TGTGCCAGTAGCAATCTACCCGGGGGCACAGATACGCAGTATTTT
TRBV5-4,NA,TRBJ2-7,TRBD1,15,CASSPRTGGIYEQYF,TGTGCCAGCAGCCCCAGGACAGGGGGGATTTACGAGCAGTACTTC
TRBV28,once,TRBJ2-1,NA,15,CASSPDYSLDNEQFF,TGTGCCAGCAGCCCAGACTATTCATTGGACAATGAGCAGTTCTTC
TRBV3-1/TRBV3-2,NA,TRBJ2-7,NA,11,CASSHIYEQYF,TGTGCCAGCAGCCACATCTACGAGCAGTACTTC
TRBV6-6,NA,TRBJ1-2,NA,12,CASEGTNYGYTF,TGTGCCAGCGAGGGAACTAACTATGGCTACACCTTC
TRBV19,NA,TRBJ1-5,NA,15,CASTKAGAGDQPQHF,TGTGCCAGTACCAAAGCAGGGGCGGGTGATCAGCCCCAGCATTTT
TRBV15,NA,TRBJ1-5,NA,15,CATSRSFFPDTSQHF,TGTGCCACCAGCAGATCCTTCTTCCCCGACACTTCCCAGCATTTT
TRBV9,NA,TRBJ1-3,NA,15,CASSVGGSSGNTIYF,TGTGCCAGCAGCGTAGGAGGCAGCTCTGGAAACACCATATATTTT
TRBV18,NA,TRBJ1-2,TRBD1,14,CASSPDRGPRSYTF,TGTGCCAGCTCACCAGACAGGGGGCCGCGGAGCTACACCTTC
TRBV5-1,NA,TRBJ1-5,NA,13,CASSSEVGQPQHF,TGCGCCAGCAGCTCCGAGGTAGGTCAGCCCCAGCATTTT
TRBV11-1,NA,TRBJ1-5,TRBD1,15,CASSQGQGTNQPQHF,TGTGCCAGCAGCCAGGGACAGGGGACCAATCAGCCCCAGCATTTT
TRBV28,NA,TRBJ1-2,NA,12,CATRTGFYGYTF,TGTGCCACCAGAACAGGGTTCTATGGCTACACCTTC
TRBV2,once,TRBJ1-5,TRBD1,15,CASRDRTGGNQPQHF,TGTGCCAGCAGGGACCGGACAGGAGGCAATCAGCCCCAGCATTTT
TRBV19,once,TRBJ1-5,TRBD1,16,CASSIAGTGSINPQHF,TGTGCCAGTAGTATTGCCGGGACAGGGTCTATCAACCCCCAGCATTTT
TRBV3-1/TRBV3-2,NA,TRBJ1-5,NA,14,CASSQEGGVQPQHF,TGTGCCAGCAGCCAAGAGGGGGGGGTCCAGCCCCAGCATTTT
TRBV24-1,NA,TRBJ1-4,NA,14,CATSDSRRGGKLFF,TGCGCCACCAGTGATTCTAGACGCGGCGGAAAACTGTTTTTT
TRBV24-1,NA,TRBJ2-1,NA,15,CATHHSRAGSDEQFF,TGTGCCACCCACCATAGTCGTGCGGGGAGCGATGAGCAGTTCTTC
TRBV11-2,NA,TRBJ1-3,TRBD1,14,CASGDRASGNTIYF,TGTGCCAGCGGTGACAGGGCCTCTGGAAACACCATATATTTT
TRBV6-5,NA,TRBJ2-7,TRBD1,15,CASSYTPTGGYEQYF,TGTGCCAGCAGTTACACCCCGACAGGGGGCTACGAGCAGTACTTC
TRBV5-5,NA,TRBJ1-5,TRBD1,17,CASSVDRGFASNQPQHF,TGTGCCAGCAGCGTGGACAGGGGATTTGCTAGCAATCAGCCCCAGCATTTT
TRBV6-4,NA,TRBJ2-2,TRBD2,17,CASSDSTGAGGTGELFF,TGTGCCAGCAGTGACTCGACGGGAGCGGGGGGTACCGGGGAGCTGTTTTTT
TRBV5-4,once,TRBJ2-5,NA,15,CASSRRSGAPETQYF,TGTGCCAGCAGCCGGAGGTCTGGAGCCCCAGAGACCCAGTACTTC
TRBV6-5,NA,TRBJ2-7,TRBD2,15,CASTSSGRFSYEQYF,TGTGCCAGCACCAGTAGCGGGAGATTCTCCTACGAGCAGTACTTC
TRBV19,NA,TRBJ1-2,TRBD1,15,CASSIAGTGNYGYTF,TGTGCCAGTAGTATAGCCGGGACAGGGAACTATGGCTACACCTTC
TRBV6-6,NA,TRBJ2-7,NA,15,CASSYGGLGPYEQYF,TGTGCCAGCAGTTACGGGGGACTGGGCCCCTACGAGCAGTACTTC
TRBV10-1,NA,TRBJ2-1,TRBD2,15,CANAPETSGYNEQFF,TGCGCCAACGCTCCGGAGACTAGCGGCTACAATGAGCAGTTCTTC
TRBV10-2,once,TRBJ2-1,TRBD2,16,CASSPHLAGYYNEQFF,TGCGCCAGCAGTCCCCACCTAGCGGGATACTACAATGAGCAGTTCTTC
TRBV27,NA,TRBJ2-1,NA,13,CASSFRQNNEQFF,TGTGCCAGCAGTTTTAGACAAAACAATGAGCAGTTCTTC
TRBV5-1,once,TRBJ2-5,NA,16,CASSLEGEIKGETQYF,TGCGCCAGCAGCTTGGAGGGGGAAATTAAGGGAGAGACCCAGTACTTC
TRBV10-2,once,TRBJ1-2,TRBD1,15,CASSGYRGREGGYTF,TGCGCCAGCAGTGGTTACAGGGGGCGCGAGGGTGGCTACACCTTC
TRBV29-1,NA,TRBJ2-7,TRBD2,14,CSAKSNSGSGEQYF,TGCAGCGCAAAGTCGAATAGCGGGAGTGGAGAGCAGTACTTC
TRBV19,NA,TRBJ2-2,NA,12,CASSVQAGELFF,TGTGCCAGTAGCGTCCAGGCCGGGGAGCTGTTTTTT
TRBV28,NA,TRBJ2-7,TRBD1,15,CASSWGGQADYEQYF,TGTGCCAGCAGTTGGGGTGGACAGGCGGACTACGAGCAGTACTTC
TRBV9,NA,TRBJ2-5,TRBD1,15,CASSFRQGVGETQYF,TGTGCCAGCAGCTTCCGACAGGGCGTAGGGGAGACCCAGTACTTC
TRBV18,NA,TRBJ1-1,NA,17,CASSPPARGGGNTEAFF,TGTGCCAGCTCACCACCGGCGAGAGGGGGTGGGAACACTGAAGCTTTCTTT
TRBV6-6,NA,TRBJ2-7,TRBD1,14,CASSLSTGGYEQYF,TGTGCCAGCAGTTTATCGACAGGGGGTTACGAGCAGTACTTC
TRBV6-6,NA,TRBJ1-6,NA,16,CASRSSRGFYNSPLHF,TGTGCCAGCAGGTCTTCACGGGGGTTCTATAATTCACCCCTCCACTTT
TRBV14,NA,TRBJ2-7,TRBD1,15,CASSQGGTGVYEQYF,TGTGCCAGCAGCCAAGGGGGGACAGGGGTGTACGAGCAGTACTTC
TRBV28,NA,TRBJ1-1,TRBD1,14,CASKLTGKSTEAFF,TGTGCCAGCAAGTTGACAGGGAAGAGCACTGAAGCTTTCTTT
TRBV28,NA,TRBJ1-4,TRBD1,18,CASSPLGLQGVDNEKLFF,TGTGCCAGCAGCCCCTTGGGATTACAGGGGGTTGATAATGAAAAACTGTTTTTT
TRBV19,NA,TRBJ2-1,TRBD2,18,CASSMGGEWRKAYNEQFF,TGTGCCAGTAGTATGGGGGGGGAGTGGCGGAAGGCCTACAATGAGCAGTTCTTC
TRBV6-2/TRBV6-3,once,TRBJ2-3,NA,13,CASSLTSTDTQYF,TGTGCCAGCAGTCTGACTAGCACAGATACGCAGTATTTT
TRBV13,NA,TRBJ2-7,TRBD2,15,CASSHTSGGPYEQYF,TGTGCCAGCAGCCATACTAGCGGGGGTCCCTACGAGCAGTACTTC
TRBV19,NA,TRBJ1-3,NA,14,CATIGRDSGNTIYF,TGTGCCACCATTGGGAGGGACTCTGGAAACACCATATATTTT
TRBV19,NA,TRBJ2-2,TRBD1,14,CASTGTGKTGELFF,TGTGCCAGTACCGGGACAGGGAAGACCGGGGAGCTGTTTTTT
TRBV9,NA,TRBJ2-1,TRBD2,15,CASSVSAGGRYEQFF,TGTGCCAGCAGCGTCTCAGCGGGAGGAAGGTATGAGCAGTTCTTC
TRBV6-5,few,TRBJ1-2,NA,15,CASKERDIDSYGYTF,TGTGCCAGCAAGGAAAGGGACATAGATTCCTATGGCTACACCTTC
TRBV10-2,NA,TRBJ1-6,NA,16,CASSDTYGSYNSPLHF,TGCGCCAGCAGTGATACTTACGGGTCCTATAATTCACCCCTCCACTTT
TRBV9,NA,TRBJ2-3,NA,14,CASSVSTSTDTQYF,TGTGCCAGCAGCGTTTCGACAAGCACAGATACGCAGTATTTT
TRBV2,NA,TRBJ2-1,TRBD1,16,CASSLQGGAVYNEQFF,TGTGCCAGCAGCCTACAGGGGGGAGCGGTCTACAATGAGCAGTTCTTC
TRBV7-2,NA,TRBJ2-7,NA,13,CASSLNRDYEQYF,TGTGCCAGCAGCTTAAACCGAGATTACGAGCAGTACTTC
TRBV9,NA,TRBJ2-7,TRBD1,14,CASSFQDRGNEQYF,TGTGCCAGCAGCTTCCAGGACAGGGGTAACGAGCAGTACTTC
TRBV30,NA,TRBJ1-5,NA,13,CAWGPSSNQPQHF,TGTGCCTGGGGACCGTCTAGCAATCAGCCCCAGCATTTT
TRBV5-1,NA,TRBJ2-2,NA,18,CASSYSPRGSGNTGELFF,TGCGCCAGCAGCTATTCCCCACGTGGCAGCGGAAACACCGGGGAGCTGTTTTTT